The 11 T cell receptor beta chains below were found in one sample sequenced in a study of monozygotic twins with inflammatory bowel disease (dated 2019 in TCRdb). Libraries were built with 5' RACE. TCRdb lists the instrument as Illumina HiSeq 2500. The reads underwent TCRdb reprocessing, giving one record for each CDR3 protein sequence and no DNA. The table for this sample records 420,000 or so distinct CDR3 sequences. 2.4% of the sample lies in the top ten. The sample comprised blood. The receptors were sampled from a human donor with ulcerative colitis or Crohn's disease, or a healthy co-twin of an affected twin (not recorded which).

The chain joins TRBV7-2 to TRBJ2-1; absent DNA, TCRdb's TRBD2 call cannot be checked. The CDR3 loop spans 15 amino acids. CDR1 and CDR2 (germline): SGHTA, FQGNSA. The CDR3 here is CASSLTPLAHNEQFF.

V and J are TRBV6-2 or TRBV6-3 and TRBJ2-3; TCRdb names TRBD1, which stays unverified in the absence of DNA. The CDR3 has 16 residues. Per the germline V gene, CDR1 is MNHEY and CDR2 is SVGEGT. Here the CDR3 reads CASRTYRGRLTDTQYF.

The genes are TRBV6-2 or TRBV6-3 and TRBJ2-3; TCRdb outputs TRBD1, but without DNA this stays unchecked. This CDR3 is 15 amino acids long. CDR1 MNHEY and CDR2 SVGEGT come from the germline V gene. The CDR3 region is CASNYMGTSADTQYF.

The V gene is TRBV15, the J gene TRBJ2-5; lacking DNA, the TRBD1 call made by TCRdb goes unchecked. The CDR3 totals 16 residues. Germline V lookup: CDR1 LNHNV, CDR2 YYDKDF (reference sequence). The CDR3 sequence: CATSRVPGHPQETQYF.

This chain connects TRBV27 to TRBJ2-3; the D gene TCRdb calls, TRBD2, cannot be checked with no DNA. The CDR3 extends over 14 amino acids. Germline V gene lookup returns CDR1 MNHEY and CDR2 SMNVEV (reference sequence). CDR3 sequence: CASSLWGLTDTQYF.

The chain uses TRBV7-9 and TRBJ2-1; TCRdb gives TRBD2 as the D gene, but with no DNA this cannot be confirmed. Germline CDR1 is SEHNR and CDR2 is FQNEAQ (reference sequence). The CDR3 runs 16 residues. CDR3 sequence: CASSPSPSGKYNEQFF.

The chain uses TRBV10-3 and TRBJ1-1; the D call of TRBD1 rests on TCRdb alone, since no DNA is present to check it. The CDR3 sequence is 13 residues long. CDR1 and CDR2 (germline): ENHRY, SYGVKD. The CDR3 protein is CAIMRDSNTEAFF.

The chain links TRBV7-3 to TRBJ2-2; there is no DNA to check the TCRdb D call of TRBD2. From germline, CDR1 is SGHTA and CDR2 FQGTGA. CDR3 length: 17 residues. The CDR3: CASSLIGASRNTGELFF.

J is TRBJ2-1 and V is TRBV30; the D gene TCRdb calls, TRBD1, cannot be checked with no DNA. This CDR3 is built from 13 residues. CDR1 is GTSNPN, CDR2 SVGIG, per germline (reference sequence). CDR3: CAFGTGEWNEQFF.

The gene calls are TRBV12-3 or TRBV12-4 and TRBJ2-5; TCRdb outputs TRBD2, but without DNA this stays unchecked. This CDR3 is built from 16 residues. The CDR3 here is CASSAGTSATGETQYF.

The chain carries TRBV3-1 and TRBJ2-5. CDR1 LGHDT and CDR2 YNNKEL come from the germline V gene (reference sequence). The CDR3 length is 12 residues. The chain's CDR3 is CASSQRKETQYF.